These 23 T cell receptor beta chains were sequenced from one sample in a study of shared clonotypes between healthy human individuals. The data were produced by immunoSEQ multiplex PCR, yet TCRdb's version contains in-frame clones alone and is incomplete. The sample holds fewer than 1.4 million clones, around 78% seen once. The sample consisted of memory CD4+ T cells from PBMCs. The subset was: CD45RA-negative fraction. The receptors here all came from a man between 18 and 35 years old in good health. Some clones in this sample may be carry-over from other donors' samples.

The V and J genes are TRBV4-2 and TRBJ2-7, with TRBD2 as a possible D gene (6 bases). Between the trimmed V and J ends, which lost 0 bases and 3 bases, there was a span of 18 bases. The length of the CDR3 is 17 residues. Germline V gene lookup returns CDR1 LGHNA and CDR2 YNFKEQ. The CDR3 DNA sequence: TGTGCCAGCAGCCAAGATCTTCCCAGCGGGTCGATCTACGAGCAGTACTTC. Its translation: CASSQDLPSGSIYEQYF.

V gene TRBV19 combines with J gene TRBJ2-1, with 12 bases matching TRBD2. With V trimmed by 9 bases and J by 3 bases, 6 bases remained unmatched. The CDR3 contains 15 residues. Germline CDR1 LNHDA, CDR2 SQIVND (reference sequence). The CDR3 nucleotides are TGTGCCAGCCGGACTAGCGGGATTATCTACAATGAGCAGTTCTTC. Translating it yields CASRTSGIIYNEQFF.

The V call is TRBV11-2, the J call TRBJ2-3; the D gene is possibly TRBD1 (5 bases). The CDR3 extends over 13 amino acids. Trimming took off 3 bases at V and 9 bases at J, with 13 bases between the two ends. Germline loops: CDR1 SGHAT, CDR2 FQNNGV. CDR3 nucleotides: TGTGCCAGCAGCTTCGTAAGGGCAGGGACGCAGTATTTT. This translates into CASSFVRAGTQYF.

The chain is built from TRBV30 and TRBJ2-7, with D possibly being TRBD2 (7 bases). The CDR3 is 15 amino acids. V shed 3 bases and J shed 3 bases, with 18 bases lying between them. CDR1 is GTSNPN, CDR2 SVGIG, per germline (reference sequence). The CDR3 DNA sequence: TGTGCCTGGAGCCGGGGGCCTAGCGGAAACTACGAGCAGTACTTC. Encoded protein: CAWSRGPSGNYEQYF.

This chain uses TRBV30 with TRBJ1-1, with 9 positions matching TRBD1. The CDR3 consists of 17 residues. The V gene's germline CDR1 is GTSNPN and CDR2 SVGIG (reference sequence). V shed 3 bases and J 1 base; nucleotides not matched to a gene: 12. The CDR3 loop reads CAWSPKGQGWGNTEAFF. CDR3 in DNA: TGTGCCTGGAGCCCCAAGGGACAGGGCTGGGGGAACACTGAAGCTTTCTTT.

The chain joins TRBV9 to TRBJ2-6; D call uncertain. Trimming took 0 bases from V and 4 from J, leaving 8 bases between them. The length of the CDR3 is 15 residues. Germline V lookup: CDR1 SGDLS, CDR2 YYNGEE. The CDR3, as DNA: TGTGCCAGCAGCGTAGTAGTCTCGGGGGCCAACGTCCTGACTTTC. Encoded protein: CASSVVVSGANVLTF.

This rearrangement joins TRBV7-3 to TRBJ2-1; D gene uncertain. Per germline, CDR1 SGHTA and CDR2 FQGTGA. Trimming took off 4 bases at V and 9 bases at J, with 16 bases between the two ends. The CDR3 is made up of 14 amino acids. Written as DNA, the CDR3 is TGTGCCAGCAGCTACGATCTTAGTGGAAGTGAGCAGTTCTTC. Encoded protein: CASSYDLSGSEQFF.

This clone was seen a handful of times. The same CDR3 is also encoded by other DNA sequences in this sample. CDR3 DNA sequence: TGTGCCAGCAGGCGGGGCGGAAGCAATCAGCCCCAGCATTTT. Translation gives CASRRGGSNQPQHF. The chain links TRBV28 to TRBJ1-5; weak D call: TRBD1 (5 bases). Germline V CDR1 and CDR2: MDHEN, SYDVKM. This CDR3 comprises 14 residues. Trimming shortened V by 6 bases and J by 1 base, and 10 bases separated the two germline ends. Complete variable domain (other parts from reference TRBV28 and TRBJ1-5): DVKVTQSSRYLVKRTGEKVFLECVQDMDHENMFWYRQDPGLGLRLIYFSYDVKMKEKGDIPEGYSVSREKKERFSLILESASTNQTSMYLCASRRGGSNQPQHFGDGTRLSIL.

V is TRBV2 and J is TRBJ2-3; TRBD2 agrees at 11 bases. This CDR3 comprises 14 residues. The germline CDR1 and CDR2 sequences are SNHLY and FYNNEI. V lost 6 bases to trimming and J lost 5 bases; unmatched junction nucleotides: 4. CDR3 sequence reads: CASRGLAGQDTQYF. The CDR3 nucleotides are TGTGCCAGCAGAGGACTAGCGGGCCAAGATACGCAGTATTTT.

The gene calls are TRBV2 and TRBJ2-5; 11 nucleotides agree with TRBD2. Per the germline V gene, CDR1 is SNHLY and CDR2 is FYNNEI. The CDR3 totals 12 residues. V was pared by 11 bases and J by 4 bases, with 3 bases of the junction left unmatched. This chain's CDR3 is CAGSGRGETQYF. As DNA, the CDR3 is TGTGCCGGTAGCGGGAGGGGAGAGACCCAGTACTTC.

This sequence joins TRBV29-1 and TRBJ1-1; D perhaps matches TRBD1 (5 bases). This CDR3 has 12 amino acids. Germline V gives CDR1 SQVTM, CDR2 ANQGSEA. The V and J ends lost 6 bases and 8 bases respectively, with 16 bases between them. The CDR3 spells CSVGLSGREAFF. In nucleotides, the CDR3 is TGCAGCGTGGGACTTTCAGGGCGGGAAGCTTTCTTT. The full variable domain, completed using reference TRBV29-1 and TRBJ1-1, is SAVISQKPSRDICQRGTSLTIQCQVDSQVTMMFWYRQQPGQSLTLIATANQGSEATYESGFVIDKFPISRPNLTFSTLTVSNMSPEDSSIYLCSVGLSGREAFFGQGTRLTVV.

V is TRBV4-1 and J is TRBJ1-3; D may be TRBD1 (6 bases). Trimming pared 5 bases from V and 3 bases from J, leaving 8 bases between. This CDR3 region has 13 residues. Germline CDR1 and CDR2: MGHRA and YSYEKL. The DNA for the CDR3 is TGCGCCAGCAGCTCAGGGGTTGGAAACACCATATATTTT. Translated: CASSSGVGNTIYF.

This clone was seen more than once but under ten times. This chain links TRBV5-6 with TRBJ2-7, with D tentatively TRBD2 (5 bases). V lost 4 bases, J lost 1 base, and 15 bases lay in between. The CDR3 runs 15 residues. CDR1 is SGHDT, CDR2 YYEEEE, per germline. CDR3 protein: CASSLFRGQSYEQYF. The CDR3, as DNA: TGTGCCAGCAGCCTCTTCCGGGGTCAATCCTACGAGCAGTACTTC. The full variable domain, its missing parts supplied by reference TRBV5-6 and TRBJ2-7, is DAGVTQSPTHLIKTRGQQVTLRCSPKSGHDTVSWYQQALGQGPQFIFQYYEEEERQRGNFPDRFSGHQFPNYSSELNVNALLLGDSALYLCASSLFRGQSYEQYFGPGTRLTVT.

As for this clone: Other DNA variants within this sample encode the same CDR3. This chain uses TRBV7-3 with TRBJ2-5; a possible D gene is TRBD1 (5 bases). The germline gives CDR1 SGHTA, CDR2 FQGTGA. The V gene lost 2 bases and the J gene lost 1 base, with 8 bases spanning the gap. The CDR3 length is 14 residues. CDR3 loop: CASSLQGGQETQYF. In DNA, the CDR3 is TGTGCCAGCAGCTTACAGGGCGGCCAAGAGACCCAGTACTTC.

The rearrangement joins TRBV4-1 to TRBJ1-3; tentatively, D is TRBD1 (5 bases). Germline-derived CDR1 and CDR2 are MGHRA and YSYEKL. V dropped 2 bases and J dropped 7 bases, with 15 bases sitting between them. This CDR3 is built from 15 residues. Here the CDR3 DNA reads TGCGCCAGCAGCCAACCACGTAACAAGGGGAACACCATATATTTT. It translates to CASSQPRNKGNTIYF.

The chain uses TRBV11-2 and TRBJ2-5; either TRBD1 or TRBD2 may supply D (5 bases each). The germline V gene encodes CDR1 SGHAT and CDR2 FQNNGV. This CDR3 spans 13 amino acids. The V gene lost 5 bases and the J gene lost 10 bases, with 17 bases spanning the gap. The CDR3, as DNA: TGTGCCAGCAGCAGGGGACCGAACCGGGGCCAGTACTTC. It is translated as CASSRGPNRGQYF.

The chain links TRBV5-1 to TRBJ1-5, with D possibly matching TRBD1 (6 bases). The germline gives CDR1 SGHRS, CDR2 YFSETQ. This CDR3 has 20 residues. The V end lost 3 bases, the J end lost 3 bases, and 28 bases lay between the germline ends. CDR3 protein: CASSWERFGIIDRTNQPQHF. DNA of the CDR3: TGCGCCAGCAGCTGGGAGCGGTTTGGGATAATAGACAGGACCAATCAGCCCCAGCATTTT.

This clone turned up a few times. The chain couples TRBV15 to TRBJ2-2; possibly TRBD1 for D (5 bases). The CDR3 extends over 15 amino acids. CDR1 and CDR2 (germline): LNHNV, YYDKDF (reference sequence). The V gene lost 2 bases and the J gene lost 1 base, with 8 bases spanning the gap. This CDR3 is CATSRRQGNTGELFF. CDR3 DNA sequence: TGTGCCACCAGCAGACGTCAGGGGAACACCGGGGAGCTGTTTTTT.

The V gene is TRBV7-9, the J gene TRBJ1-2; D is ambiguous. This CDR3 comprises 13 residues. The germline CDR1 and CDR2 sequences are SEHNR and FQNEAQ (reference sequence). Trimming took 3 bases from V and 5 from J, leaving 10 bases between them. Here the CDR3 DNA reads TGTGCCAGCAGCTTCGGACGGTCTTATGGCTACACCTTC. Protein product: CASSFGRSYGYTF.

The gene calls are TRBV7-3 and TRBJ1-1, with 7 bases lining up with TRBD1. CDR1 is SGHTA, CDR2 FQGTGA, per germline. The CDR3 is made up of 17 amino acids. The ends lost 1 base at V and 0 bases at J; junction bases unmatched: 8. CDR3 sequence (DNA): TGTGCCAGCAGCTTAAAGGGGGCTATGGGCATGAACACTGAAGCTTTCTTT. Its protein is CASSLKGAMGMNTEAFF.

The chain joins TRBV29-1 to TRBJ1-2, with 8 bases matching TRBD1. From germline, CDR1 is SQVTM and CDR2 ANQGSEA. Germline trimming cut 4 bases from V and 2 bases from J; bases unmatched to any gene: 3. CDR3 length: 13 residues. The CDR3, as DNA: TGCAGCGTTGGAACAGGGGGGAACTATGGCTACACCTTC. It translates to CSVGTGGNYGYTF.

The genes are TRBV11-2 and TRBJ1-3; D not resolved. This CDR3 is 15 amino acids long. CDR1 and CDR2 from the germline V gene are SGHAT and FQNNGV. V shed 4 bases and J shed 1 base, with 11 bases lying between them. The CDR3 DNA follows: TGTGCCAGCAGCTCTGACTTCCAATCTGGAAACACCATATATTTT. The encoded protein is CASSSDFQSGNTIYF.

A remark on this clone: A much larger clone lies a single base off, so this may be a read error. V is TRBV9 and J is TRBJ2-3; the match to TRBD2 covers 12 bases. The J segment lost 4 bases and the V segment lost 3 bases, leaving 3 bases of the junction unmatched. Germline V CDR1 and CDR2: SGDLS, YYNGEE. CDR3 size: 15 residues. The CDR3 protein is CASSATSGSPDTQYF. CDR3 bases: TGTGCCAGCAGCGCGACTAGCGGGAGCCCAGATACGCAGTATTTT.